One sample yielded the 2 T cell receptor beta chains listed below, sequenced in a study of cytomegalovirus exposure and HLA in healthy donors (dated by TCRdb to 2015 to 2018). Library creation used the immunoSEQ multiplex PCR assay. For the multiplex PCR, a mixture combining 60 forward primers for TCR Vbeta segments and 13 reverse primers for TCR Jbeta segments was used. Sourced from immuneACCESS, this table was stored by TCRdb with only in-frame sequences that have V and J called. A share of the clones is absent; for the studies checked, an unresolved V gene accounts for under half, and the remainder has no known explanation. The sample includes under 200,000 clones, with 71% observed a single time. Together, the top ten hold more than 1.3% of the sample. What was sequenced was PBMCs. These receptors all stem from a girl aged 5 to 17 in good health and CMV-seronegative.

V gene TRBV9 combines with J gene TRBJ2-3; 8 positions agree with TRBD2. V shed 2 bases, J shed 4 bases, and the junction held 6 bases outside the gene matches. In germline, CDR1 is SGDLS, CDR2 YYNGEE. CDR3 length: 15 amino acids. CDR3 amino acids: CASSVITGGADTQYF. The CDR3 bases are TGTGCCAGCAGCGTGATAACGGGGGGGGCAGATACGCAGTATTTT.

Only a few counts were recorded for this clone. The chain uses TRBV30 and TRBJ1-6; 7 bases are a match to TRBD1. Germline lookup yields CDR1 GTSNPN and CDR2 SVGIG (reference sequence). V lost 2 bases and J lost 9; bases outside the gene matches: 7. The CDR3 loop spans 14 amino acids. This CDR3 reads CAWSMRGLGSPLHF. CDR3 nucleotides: TGTGCCTGGAGTATGAGGGGGCTCGGTTCACCCCTCCACTTT. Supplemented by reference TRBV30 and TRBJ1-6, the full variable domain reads SQTIHQWPATLVQPVGSPLSLECTVEGTSNPNLYWYRQAAGRGLQLLFYSVGIGQISSEVPQNLSASRPQDRQFILSSKKLLLSDSGFYLCAWSMRGLGSPLHFGNGTRLTVT.